This note documents a single T cell receptor (beta chain) sequence. No cognate antigen has been identified for it. No qualities accompany the bases; no much larger clone lies one base away. The library was built by means of the immunoSEQ multiplex PCR assay. The multiplex PCR relied on a mix of 60 forward primers for TCR Vbeta segments and 13 reverse primers for TCR Jbeta segments. A multiplex PCR assay on genomic DNA amplified the CDR3 region of rearranged TCR beta genes. The Illumina HiSeq System was used to sequence the amplified TCR beta libraries as 87-base-pair reads. The authors' analysis ran thus. In a later analysis, about 80 million unique TCR beta chains were counted across the approximately 640 repertoires, and roughly 11 million of these chains were shared by at least two donors. Raw reads were error-corrected and collapsed into unique sequences with a nearest-neighbor algorithm that merged closely related sequences to remove PCR and sequencing errors. To assign V, D and J gene segments, CDR3 sequences were aligned to IMGT reference sequences. For a sequence to be retained, a match of at least six nucleotides was required to both a V gene segment and a J gene segment. Rearrangements were classified as productive when the CDR3 lacked stop codons and remained in frame with V and J, and all other rearrangements were classified as non-productive. CDR3 was defined according to IMGT convention as the region running from the second conserved V-encoded cysteine to the conserved J-encoded phenylalanine. In an earlier analysis of roughly 580 of the donors, sequences lacking an unambiguous match to a single V gene segment were excluded. An earlier analysis of fewer than 750 of the donors called V segments functional above 56.7% productive rearrangements and segregating when the between-donor standard deviation exceeded 5%. A statistical classification framework was built for diagnosing cytomegalovirus status from the catalog of TCR beta chain sequences. In a later analysis, TCR nucleotide sequences were compared against IMGT/GENE-DB human TR gene sequences so that V and J genes could be assigned. The TCRdist pipeline was used in a later analysis to assign CDR3 sequences and most-parsimonious VDJ recombination scenarios. In a later analysis, each TCR beta chain was defined by its CDR3 amino acid sequence together with its V-gene family, and reads lacking a unique V-gene family were excluded. In a later analysis, fewer than 600 highly shared, low-generation-probability nucleotide sequences were removed to address suspected cross-contamination and a sequencing artifact. In a later analysis, a clonal expansion index was calculated for each public chain from normalized within-repertoire ranks of inferred template counts. In a later analysis, generation probabilities were computed using a VDJ recombination model fitted to out-of-frame rearrangements, and the results were checked against IGoR. In a later analysis, hypergeometric tests were used to score TCR-TCR, TCR-HLA and TCR-CMV co-occurrence, with a repertoire-size bias correction applied to TCR pairs. In a later analysis, false discovery rates were estimated by permuting HLA or CMV assignments 20 times. A later analysis grouped co-occurring TCRs with DBSCAN, adding TCRdist sequence similarity when clustering within HLA-allele-positive subsets. Repertoires with fewer than 30,000 or more than 120,000 public chains were left out of co-occurrence clustering, as were about 5 repertoires with anomalous nucleotide sharing. TCRdb carries this immuneACCESS record with in-frame sequences only. Its versions omit some clonotypes, under half of them owing to an unresolved V gene in the studies checked, with the rest unexplained. The DNA was the basis for D and trimming; V, J and clone size are from that table. In all, the sample holds 90,000 to 110,000 clones, and just over 75% of those were seen once. Around 8.2% of the sample goes to the ten largest clones.

CDR1 is given as SGHAT and CDR2 as FQDESV, both from the germline V gene (reference sequence). From the cysteine up to the phenylalanine, the CDR3 has a length of 15 residues. Solely the CDR3 DNA is kept, with 45 bases framed from the first base. Here V drops 3 bases and J drops 8 bases, and the junction holds 6 bases not matched to any gene. The cohort was made up of around 720 healthy bone marrow donors. Cohort members were all nominally healthy when sampled, although unrecorded immune exposures were likely present. The donor tested CMV seropositive, placing the donor among the 289 seropositive members of the cohort. A peripheral blood sample was collected from each donor, and TCR beta sequencing was performed on peripheral blood mononuclear cells. The Qiagen DNeasy Blood Extraction Kit was used to extract genomic DNA from the blood cell samples. This sample is drawn from a study of cytomegalovirus exposure and HLA in healthy donors (dated by TCRdb to the late 2010s). Broadly, across the study: An earlier analysis of around 600 of the donors reported more than 250 Gb of sequence data and some 120 million unique TCR beta sequences from 190 million or so T cells. Around 300 gigabases of sequencing data and tens of millions of unique TCR sequences were included in an early release covering about 700 HLA-typed donors. Of the roughly 400 genotyped donors, 65% to 90% fell in the genetic ancestry cluster associated with self-reported Caucasian donors. The study aimed to test whether cataloging public T cell receptors could reveal signatures of past pathogen exposure. The study profiled the T cell repertoires of about 640 subjects by immunosequencing and related them to cytomegalovirus serostatus. Besides the first cohort of approximately 670 subjects, a separate validation cohort made up of 120 different subjects was used. The study combined high-throughput TCR immunosequencing, statistical association of individual TCRs with disease status, and machine learning to predict cytomegalovirus infection status. A later analysis re-analyzed previously published TCR beta repertoires from 650 to 800 donors and added high-resolution HLA genotyping to study TCR occurrence patterns. In the later analysis, no new phenotypic data were used to find candidate immune exposures; instead, reliance was placed on TCR beta sequences and their occurrence across donors. An earlier analysis of 587 of the donors used high-throughput TCR beta sequencing to judge whether each TCR beta V gene segment behaved as functional or pseudogenic. Donor age, sex, ethnicity and CMV serostatus were compiled alongside the repertoire data. A later genetic analysis took genome-wide SNP genotypes for about 55% of the roughly 670 donors and used that subset as a discovery cohort. All discovery cohort repertoires had been generated on a single sequencing platform. Class I and class II HLA loci were covered by the typing at four-digit resolution. Typing coverage differed by locus: A, B, C, DRB1 and DQB1 were typed in about 629-640 donors, DQA1 in around 500, DPA1 in 600 to 610, and DPB1 in around 440. A few DR-DQ haplotypes were treated as single units for association and clustering because of strong linkage in the cohort. On average, over 200,000 unique TCR beta nucleotide sequences were sequenced per donor among 398 genotyped donors of the cohort, with about 19% of those sequences being non-productive.

The full study reports these points: Compared with the 666-donor mean, donors in an Asian-associated ancestry cluster had fewer N-insertions in productive TCRs, according to a later genetic analysis. CMV serostatus was the only immune exposure information available for the cohort. The earlier analysis of about 600 of the donors excluded some 15 rarely observed V segments, including chromosome 9 orphons, because counts were too low. Several of the top co-occurrence clusters appeared to be linked to parvovirus B19, influenza, CMV and Epstein-Barr virus, according to a later analysis. A cluster of highly shared sequence variants was judged likely to be a technical artifact of the sequencing pipeline. Linkage disequilibrium might explain the correlated functional status among segregating V segments, but an unknown experimental factor could not be excluded. Because the 87-base-pair reads could not distinguish some IMGT-functional V segments, including TRBV6-2 and TRBV6-3, those segments were excluded. In a later analysis, some 17,000 TCR beta sequences were associated with specific HLA alleles at a false discovery rate of 0.05. In a later analysis, TCR association rates were found to vary across HLA loci, with the most associated TCRs seen for DRB1 alleles and the fewest for HLA-C alleles. While some public TCRs were present in many individuals, most TCR sequences turned up only very rarely across donors. In a later analysis, most CMV-associated TCR beta chains were found to appear HLA-restricted, with HLA associations seemingly driven largely by CMV exposure. Only TCR beta chains were sequenced in this cohort, and the absence of alpha or paired-chain data limited detectable features. A total of fewer than 200 TCR beta chains were listed by the study as associated with cytomegalovirus. Sequencing depth was assumed to be roughly uniform across donors in the presence/absence analyses, though that assumption may not hold. A further reported finding was that TCR beta sequences accurately predicted the HLA-A and HLA-B alleles for most subjects in the first cohort. Broadly in line with IMGT annotations, most TCR beta V segments showed up in productive rearrangements about 87% or about 30% of the time in an earlier analysis of 587 of the donors. Cytomegalovirus status was reported to be diagnosed by the classifier with high specificity and sensitivity in both the original and validation cohorts. HLA typing was unavailable for some donors at each locus, so association tests used only the typed subset. According to the authors, the approach could potentially be generalized to other disease states and immunological phenotypes. A later analysis found that HLA-associated TCR beta chains were more clonally expanded and had lower generation probabilities than equally common non-associated chains. Strong co-occurrence of HLA alleles, especially DR and DQ, made assigning TCR associations to individual alleles difficult. A few of the identified cytomegalovirus-associated TCR beta chains were confirmed in vitro to be specific for cytomegalovirus antigens. V-gene and J-gene trimming of TCR beta chains was associated with a missense DCLRE1C variant in a later genetic analysis, and the association was replicated in an independent cohort.

Rearrangement joined TRBV11-1 to TRBJ2-1; 11 of the junction bases match TRBD2. The sample was PBMCs. The source is a man aged 40-55 years in good health and CMV-seropositive. The CDR3 reads as follows: CASSFALAGGYEQFF. The bases read TGTGCCAGCAGCTTTGCCCTAGCGGGGGGATATGAGCAGTTCTTC.